These 28 T cell receptor beta chains came from one sample sequenced in a study of blood T cell repertoires in COVID-19. Generated by immunoSEQ multiplex PCR, the TCRdb table keeps only in-frame clones and is missing some. The data hold about 94,000 clones, with about nine tenths observed a single time. Sequencing input: peripheral blood. Receptor source: a woman older than 75 with acute or convalescent COVID-19.

In this sample, this clone turned up a few times. V is TRBV5-1 and J is TRBJ2-1, with 10 nucleotides matching TRBD2. Per germline, CDR1 SGHRS and CDR2 YFSETQ. V shed 3 bases, J shed 6 bases, and the junction held 6 bases outside the gene matches. The CDR3 runs to 15 residues. The chain's CDR3 is CASSYSGRDSNEQFF. The CDR3 DNA follows: TGCGCCAGCAGCTACAGCGGGAGGGATAGCAATGAGCAGTTCTTC.

Comment on this clone: One end of the junction fails to match germline, which may point to a read error. The genes are TRBV6-1 and TRBJ2-1; 9 bases map to TRBD1. Germline V CDR1 and CDR2: MNHNS, SASEGT. The CDR3 sequence is 15 residues long. CDR3 protein: CASGDPGQGYNEQFF. DNA of the CDR3: TGTGCCAGCGGTGACCCGGGACAGGGCTACAATGAGCAGTTCTTC.

This clone came up a few times. The CDR3 spells CSVERGLGNEQFF. CDR3 nucleotides: TGCAGCGTTGAGCGGGGACTCGGGAATGAGCAGTTCTTC. The V and J genes are TRBV29-1 and TRBJ2-1, with D tentatively TRBD2 (6 bases). V was pared by 3 bases and J by 7 bases, with 13 bases between. The CDR3 is 13 amino acids. CDR1 SQVTM and CDR2 ANQGSEA come from the germline V gene.

The chain joins TRBV10-3 to TRBJ2-5; D might be TRBD1 (6 bases). This CDR3 comprises 14 residues. Trimming shortened V by 5 bases and J by 5 bases, and 15 bases separated the two germline ends. CDR1 ENHRY and CDR2 SYGVKD come from the germline V gene. The CDR3: CAISITQGSETQYF. CDR3 sequence (DNA): TGTGCCATCAGTATTACACAGGGTAGTGAGACCCAGTACTTC.

This clone occurred once. The chain is built from TRBV19 and TRBJ2-5; maybe TRBD2 (5 bases). The CDR3 has 15 amino acids. V was pared by 1 base and J by 1 base, with 10 bases between. CDR1 LNHDA and CDR2 SQIVND come from the germline V gene (reference sequence). DNA of the CDR3: TGTGCCAGTAGTATAGGCGGGCGGCCCCAAGAGACCCAGTACTTC. It yields the protein CASSIGGRPQETQYF.

This clone was recorded only once. The chain is built from TRBV7-2 and TRBJ1-5; D perhaps matches TRBD1 (6 bases). The V end was cut by 5 bases, the J end by 2 bases, with 19 bases between. The CDR3 contains 17 residues. Germline loops: CDR1 SGHTA, CDR2 FQGNSA. CDR3 amino acids: CASSLRTGLLGNQPQHF. The CDR3 DNA reads TGTGCCAGCAGCCTTCGTACAGGGTTGTTGGGCAATCAGCCCCAGCATTTT.

The chain has TRBV18 and TRBJ1-1; TRBD1 matches at 10 bases. The CDR3 spans 15 residues. The germline V gene has CDR1 KGHSH and CDR2 LQKENI. After removal of 3 bases from V and 4 bases from J, the junction contained 5 bases not matched to a gene. The DNA for the CDR3 is TGTGCCAGCTCACCCTGGGACAGGGGAGCCACTGAAGCTTTCTTT. Protein: CASSPWDRGATEAFF.

The chain uses TRBV4-2 and TRBJ1-5; no clear D. The CDR3 sequence is 16 residues long. CDR1 is LGHNA, CDR2 YNFKEQ, per germline. V dropped 0 bases and J dropped 4 bases, with 13 bases sitting between them. CDR3 in DNA: TGTGCCAGCAGCCAAGAGGTAAGAGGGATGAATCAGCCCCAGCATTTT. This translates into CASSQEVRGMNQPQHF.

The chain has TRBV5-4 and TRBJ2-5; no firm D call. Looked up from germline, CDR1 is SGHNT and CDR2 is YYREEE (reference sequence). The V and J ends lost 2 bases and 2 bases respectively, with 4 bases between them. This CDR3 comprises 12 residues. The CDR3 DNA reads TGTGCCAGCAGCTTTCCTCAAGAGACCCAGTACTTC. Encoded protein: CASSFPQETQYF. The variable domain in full, with the rest retrieved from reference TRBV5-4 and TRBJ2-5, is ETGVTQSPTHLIKTRGQQVTLRCSSQSGHNTVSWYQQALGQGPQFIFQYYREEENGRGNFPPRFSGLQFPNYSSELNVNALELDDSALYLCASSFPQETQYFGPGTRLLVL.

This chain joins TRBV14 and TRBJ2-2; D uncertain. The CDR3 covers 16 residues. From germline, CDR1 is SGHDN and CDR2 FVKESK. V lost 1 base and J 0 bases, leaving 9 bases between the germline ends. The CDR3 is CASSQVSRPNTGELFF. The CDR3, as DNA: TGTGCCAGCAGCCAAGTTTCCAGGCCGAACACCGGGGAGCTGTTTTTT.

This chain uses TRBV3-1 (or the pseudogene TRBV3-2) with TRBJ2-1; 8 nucleotides line up with TRBD1. V trimming: 3 bases; J trimming: 7 bases; junction bases outside the gene matches: 8. Germline lookup yields CDR1 LGHDT and CDR2 YNNKEL (reference sequence). The CDR3 runs 15 residues. The CDR3 region has the DNA TGTGCCAGCAGCCAGATAACGGGACAGGCAAATGAGCAGTTCTTC. Translated, it gives CASSQITGQANEQFF.

This clone was seen only once. The chain joins TRBV11-3 to TRBJ2-1, with 15 positions matching TRBD2. Germline loops: CDR1 SGHNT, CDR2 YENEEA. This CDR3 is 15 amino acids long. The J segment lost 10 bases and the V segment lost 4 bases, leaving 5 bases of the junction unmatched. This chain's CDR3 is CASSWTSGGAGEQFF. For the CDR3, the DNA is TGTGCCAGCAGCTGGACTAGCGGGGGGGCAGGCGAGCAGTTCTTC.

This rearrangement joins TRBV2 to TRBJ1-1, with 10 bases identical to TRBD1. The CDR3 has 13 residues. The germline gives CDR1 SNHLY, CDR2 FYNNEI. With V trimmed by 6 bases and J by 4 bases, 2 bases remained unmatched. The CDR3 coding sequence is TGTGCCAGCAGGGGACAGGGGAGCACTGAAGCTTTCTTT. It specifies CASRGQGSTEAFF.

The rearrangement uses TRBV5-8 and TRBJ2-7, with D possibly being TRBD2 (6 bases). CDR1 is SGHTS and CDR2 is YDEGEE in the germline V gene. V shed 0 bases and J shed 5 bases, with 9 bases lying between them. This CDR3 has 13 residues. The CDR3 is CASSLAGGDEQYF. The CDR3 DNA follows: TGTGCCAGCAGCTTGGCAGGAGGGGACGAGCAGTACTTC.

The count of this clone is one. The chain links TRBV30 to TRBJ1-2, with D possibly TRBD1 on 5 matching bases. This CDR3 region has 12 residues. V was clipped by 2 bases and J by 7 bases, with 11 bases between them. CDR1 and CDR2 from the germline V gene are GTSNPN and SVGIG (reference sequence). CDR3 nucleotide sequence: TGTGCCTGGAGTCTGACAGACGCTGGCTACACCTTC. Its translation: CAWSLTDAGYTF.

This chain connects TRBV30 to TRBJ2-3, with D possibly being TRBD1 (6 bases). The CDR3 runs 14 residues. Germline V lookup: CDR1 GTSNPN, CDR2 SVGIG (reference sequence). In nucleotides, the CDR3 is TGTGCTGTAGCCGTTACAGGGTCGGCAGATACGCAGTATTTT. As protein: CAVAVTGSADTQYF.

A remark on this clone: The sample has other DNA sequences that encode this CDR3 too. The chain has TRBV7-9 and TRBJ1-1; 7 bases are shared with TRBD1. The ends lost 5 bases at V and 2 bases at J; junction bases unmatched: 5. The length of the CDR3 is 14 residues. The germline gives CDR1 SEHNR, CDR2 FQNEAQ (reference sequence). The CDR3 sequence: CASSLGQANTEAFF. The CDR3 DNA is TGTGCCAGCAGCCTCGGACAGGCTAACACTGAAGCTTTCTTT.

The rearrangement joins TRBV3-1 (or the pseudogene TRBV3-2) to TRBJ2-1, with 11 bases fitting TRBD2. The germline CDR1 and CDR2 sequences are LGHDT and YNNKEL (reference sequence). Trimming removed 1 base from V and 5 bases from J; junction bases left unmatched: 7. The CDR3 sequence is 17 residues long. The CDR3, as DNA: TGTGCCAGCAGCCAAGTTACGACTAGCGGGAACAACAATGAGCAGTTCTTC. Residues: CASSQVTTSGNNNEQFF.

This rearrangement joins TRBV19 to TRBJ2-3; D gene unclear. Germline-derived CDR1 and CDR2 are LNHDA and SQIVND (reference sequence). This CDR3 spans 14 amino acids. Trimming shortened V by 6 bases and J by 2 bases, and 12 bases separated the two germline ends. The CDR3 region has the DNA TGTGCCAGTAGGAGGTACGGATCCACAGATACGCAGTATTTT. Its translation: CASRRYGSTDTQYF.

Only a few counts were recorded for this clone. This sequence joins TRBV18 and TRBJ1-5; D remains unclear. The CDR3 has 13 residues. Germline V gene sequence: CDR1 KGHSH, CDR2 LQKENI. V lost 3 bases and J lost 6, with 9 bases in between. CDR3 protein: CASSPISGQPQHF. In DNA form, the CDR3 reads TGTGCCAGCTCACCCATTTCCGGTCAGCCCCAGCATTTT.

In DNA, the CDR3 is TGTGCCAGCAGCCAGACAACCTATGGCTACACCTTC. Its translation: CASSQTTYGYTF. The chain combines TRBV6-5 with TRBJ1-2; D not certain. The V end was cut by 6 bases, the J end by 4 bases, with 9 bases between. CDR3 length: 12 amino acids. The germline gives CDR1 MNHEY, CDR2 SVGAGI.

The chain joins TRBV15 to TRBJ2-1; maybe TRBD1 (6 bases). Per the germline V gene, CDR1 is LNHNV and CDR2 is YYDKDF (reference sequence). CDR3 length: 14 amino acids. Trimming shortened V by 6 bases and J by 9 bases, and 18 bases separated the two germline ends. DNA for the CDR3: TGTGCCACCAGGTTAGGTAGGGTACAGGGTGAGCAGTTCTTC. Residues: CATRLGRVQGEQFF. The full variable domain, with the rest looked up from reference TRBV15 and TRBJ2-1, is DAMVIQNPRYQVTQFGKPVTLSCSQTLNHNVMYWYQQKSSQAPKLLFHYYDKDFNNEADTPDNFQSRRPNTSFCFLDIRSPGLGDTAMYLCATRLGRVQGEQFFGPGTRLTVL.

The CDR3 nucleotides are TGTGCCAGCAGCCAAGATCGAGGCAGAACTAGCACAGATACGCAGTATTTT. This translates into CASSQDRGRTSTDTQYF. The chain joins TRBV3-1 (or the pseudogene TRBV3-2) to TRBJ2-3, with D unclear. The CDR3 spans 17 residues. Per germline, CDR1 LGHDT and CDR2 YNNKEL (reference sequence). Trimming stripped 0 bases from V and 0 bases from J, with 13 bases between.

This chain joins TRBV10-3 and TRBJ2-1; 9 positions match TRBD2. The CDR3 covers 15 residues. The germline CDR1 and CDR2 sequences are ENHRY and SYGVKD. After removal of 2 bases from V and 6 bases from J, the junction contained 5 bases not matched to a gene. This CDR3 reads CAISERSGRANEQFF. Here the CDR3 DNA reads TGTGCCATCAGTGAGCGTAGCGGGAGAGCCAATGAGCAGTTCTTC.

This chain uses TRBV7-2 with TRBJ1-3; D possibly corresponds to TRBD1 (5 bases). Trimming took off 5 bases at V and 0 bases at J, with 14 bases between the two ends. The CDR3 sequence is 16 residues long. Germline-derived CDR1 and CDR2 are SGHTA and FQGNSA. CDR3 in DNA: TGTGCCAGCAGCCCGACAGTTTTTTCCTCTGGAAACACCATATATTTT. It encodes CASSPTVFSSGNTIYF.

This clone turned up a few times. The chain recombines TRBV5-8 with TRBJ2-3; 10 bases are shared with TRBD2. CDR3 length equals 20 residues. Germline trimming cut 7 bases from V and 0 bases from J; bases unmatched to any gene: 20. CDR1 and CDR2 (germline): SGHTS, YDEGEE. In DNA form, the CDR3 reads TGTGCCAGCCCCCAGGCTCCGGGACTAGCGATAATACCTAGCACAGATACGCAGTATTTT. It translates to CASPQAPGLAIIPSTDTQYF.

The chain combines TRBV20-1 with TRBJ1-2; possible D gene TRBD1, 5 bases. CDR3 length: 10 amino acids. Deletions cut 6 bases from V and 8 bases from J, with 10 bases between. Germline V lookup: CDR1 DFQATT, CDR2 SNEGSKA (reference sequence). CDR3 DNA sequence: TGCAGTGCCCCCGCAGGGGGCTACACCTTC. Its protein is CSAPAGGYTF.

The chain couples TRBV7-9 to TRBJ1-4; 7 nucleotides agree with TRBD1. The CDR3 loop spans 15 amino acids. V trimming: 3 bases; J trimming: 8 bases; junction bases outside the gene matches: 9. Germline loops: CDR1 SEHNR, CDR2 FQNEAQ (reference sequence). The CDR3: CASSLRGQAIEKLFF. CDR3 bases: TGTGCCAGCAGCTTGAGAGGACAGGCAATAGAAAAACTGTTTTTT. Full variable domain (outside the CDR3, taken from reference TRBV7-9 and TRBJ1-4): DTGVSQNPRHKITKRGQNVTFRCDPISEHNRLYWYRQTLGQGPEFLTYFQNEAQLEKSRLLSDRFSAERPKGSFSTLEIQRTEQGDSAMYLCASSLRGQAIEKLFFGSGTQLSVL.